This entry features one T cell receptor (beta chain) sequence. Antigen: not known. The sample belongs to a study of shared clonotypes between healthy human individuals. The study, taken as a whole, reports: Rarefaction demonstrated incomplete sorted-subset sequencing despite large depth.

CD45RO-negative CD8 cells positively selected for CCR7 made up the naive population, which excluded terminally differentiated effector memory CD45RA+ cells. CDR1 and CDR2 (germline): LNHNV, YYDKDF (reference sequence). With 0 bases clipped from V and 3 bases from J, the junction kept 2 bases outside the gene matches. This CDR3 has 16 residues. TCRdb keeps only in-frame clones here, not all; method: immunoSEQ multiplex PCR. The sample carries under 2,000,000 clones, around 96% recorded once. The TCR was taken from a man younger than 30 in good health. This sequence joins TRBV15 and TRBJ2-1, with 10 bases aligning to TRBD2. Sequences were obtained from naive CD8+ T cells sorted from blood. This CDR3 reads CATSRELAGYYNEQFF. The CDR3, as DNA: TGTGCCACCAGCAGAGAACTAGCGGGATACTACAATGAGCAGTTCTTC.